This TCR beta chain was observed in a study of blood T cell repertoires in COVID-19. The wider study: The samples span acute and convalescent COVID-19 from the United States, Italy and Spain. T cells, B-cell-depleted T cells, or PBMCs provided the cDNA or gDNA that served as material.

This CDR3 spans 11 amino acids. Trimming took 3 bases from V and 2 from J, leaving 4 bases between them. The V gene's germline CDR1 is GTSNPN and CDR2 SVGIG (reference sequence). Methods used by the authors: Reference gene primer amplification yielded estimated nucleated cell counts. TCRdb's copy holds only in-frame clones and misses some; the assay was immunoSEQ multiplex PCR. V, J and clone size are taken as reported in that table, and D and trimming were inferred from the DNA itself. The table has approximately 90,000 clones, 90% seen once. This clonotype was obtained from a man between 60 and 70 years old with acute or convalescent COVID-19. The rearrangement links TRBV30 to TRBJ2-5; D uncertain. The material sequenced was peripheral blood. This chain's CDR3 is CAWSGQETQYF. The CDR3 DNA reads as TGTGCCTGGAGCGGGCAAGAGACCCAGTACTTC.